This T cell receptor beta chain was profiled in a study of PD-L1 blockade in urothelial cancer. Study information: Prior chemotherapy ranged from 0 to 3 regimens per patient. Among blood samples, the median T cell count was around 140,000.

The investigators introduced synthetic TCR analog templates into each PCR as spikes. Method: immunoSEQ multiplex PCR; TCRdb's copy keeps in-frame clones and lacks some. The sample has over 50,000 clones, 85% to 90% seen once. Losses at the gene ends were 5 bases for V and 4 bases for J; bases not matched to a gene: 11. Germline V gene data show CDR1 as SGHTA and CDR2 as FQGTGA. This CDR3 contains 16 residues. The count of this clone is one. This sequence was found in a man in his fifties or sixties with urothelial cancer. The sequenced sample was PBMCs, obtained around atezolizumab (anti-PD-L1) treatment. The chain is built from TRBV7-3 and TRBJ2-3; TRBD2 matches at 8 bases. The DNA of the CDR3 is TGTGCCAGCAGCCCCGTCGGGAGCGGGAGCTCAGATACGCAGTATTTT. It encodes CASSPVGSGSSDTQYF.